Shown below are 15 T cell receptor beta chains from a single sample sequenced in a study of T cells in Graves' hyperthyroidism and ophthalmopathy. Authors of the study amplified TCR beta CDR3 regions from RNA transcripts. A set of HTBI primers served as the primers for a first-round RT-PCR of the TCR CDR3. TCRdb used MiXCR to reprocess the multiplex PCR reads, holding one entry per CDR3 protein. The sample contains about 320,000 distinct CDR3 sequences, around a sixth of which appear only once. Material for sequencing was blood. Receptor source: a young man with Graves' hyperthyroidism.

This clonotype was counted at least ten times. This sequence joins TRBV5-1 and TRBJ2-7; D is tentatively TRBD1 or TRBD2 (5 bases each). Deletions cut 4 bases from V and 5 bases from J, with 13 bases between. CDR1 and CDR2 from the germline V gene are SGHRS and YFSETQ. The CDR3 loop spans 13 amino acids. CDR3 loop: CASSQEGYNEQYF. The CDR3 nucleotides read TGCGCCAGCAGCCAAGAGGGGTACAACGAGCAGTACTTC.

This clonotype was recorded many times. The chain couples TRBV11-2 to TRBJ2-3; 8 bases align to TRBD2. V shed 2 bases, J shed 3 bases, and the junction held 10 bases outside the gene matches. The germline gives CDR1 SGHAT, CDR2 FQNNGV. This CDR3 contains 17 residues. CDR3 coding DNA: TGTGCCAGCAGCTTACGACGTTCGACTAGCGAGACAGATACGCAGTATTTT. It specifies CASSLRRSTSETDTQYF.

V and J are TRBV7-2 and TRBJ2-7, with 7 bases lining up with TRBD2. From germline, CDR1 is SGHTA and CDR2 FQGNSA. The CDR3 extends over 17 amino acids. V was pared by 4 bases and J by 0 bases, with 12 bases of the junction left unmatched. Here the CDR3 DNA reads TGTGCCAGCAGCTCATTTCGGGACTACCAAAGCTCCTACGAGCAGTACTTC. This sequence encodes CASSSFRDYQSSYEQYF.

This clonotype was seen at least ten times. The chain couples TRBV28 to TRBJ2-7; 9 bases align to TRBD2. Losses at the gene ends were 4 bases for V and 1 base for J; bases not matched to a gene: 5. CDR3 size: 15 residues. Germline lookup yields CDR1 MDHEN and CDR2 SYDVKM. The CDR3 coding sequence is TGTGCCAGCAGTTCCCTAGCGGGGCCTTCCTACGAGCAGTACTTC. It specifies CASSSLAGPSYEQYF.

This clonotype appeared many times. V is TRBV20-1 and J is TRBJ1-5; TRBD1 matches 7 bases. There are 14 residues in the CDR3. Germline CDR1 DFQATT, CDR2 SNEGSKA (reference sequence). After removal of 5 bases from V and 5 bases from J, the junction contained 9 bases not matched to a gene. The DNA of the CDR3 is TGCAGTGCTTTTGACAGGGTCGGTGATCAGCCCCAGCATTTT. The encoded protein is CSAFDRVGDQPQHF.

This clonotype came up many times. This chain links TRBV20-1 with TRBJ1-1; 11 nucleotides line up with TRBD1. V was pared by 0 bases and J by 4 bases, with 4 bases of the junction left unmatched. This CDR3 region has 15 residues. In germline, CDR1 is DFQATT, CDR2 SNEGSKA (reference sequence). Written as DNA, the CDR3 is TGCAGTGCTAGAGATCATGGGACAGGGGGCACTGAAGCTTTCTTT. This translates into CSARDHGTGGTEAFF.

V gene TRBV20-1 combines with J gene TRBJ2-1; 10 bases are a match to TRBD2. The CDR3 loop spans 13 amino acids. V dropped 7 bases and J dropped 3; count of bases not matched to a gene: 3. The germline CDR1 and CDR2 sequences are DFQATT and SNEGSKA (reference sequence). The CDR3: CSGTSGHYNEQFF. Written as DNA, the CDR3 is TGCAGTGGGACTAGCGGCCACTACAATGAGCAGTTCTTC.

The table lists this clonotype with many counts. J is TRBJ1-2 and V is TRBV30; D is ambiguous. This CDR3 has 12 residues. CDR1 is GTSNPN and CDR2 is SVGIG in the germline V gene (reference sequence). V shed 7 bases and J shed 2 bases, with 11 bases lying between them. CDR3 DNA sequence: TGTGCCTTGGGATGGCAGAACTATGGCTACACCTTC. Amino acids: CALGWQNYGYTF.

For this clonotype: A much larger clone is a single base away; this may be a read error. The chain employs TRBV20-1 and TRBJ2-7, with 7 bases lining up with TRBD2. The length of the CDR3 is 13 residues. Per germline, CDR1 DFQATT and CDR2 SNEGSKA (reference sequence). The J segment lost 4 bases and the V segment lost 5 bases, leaving 8 bases of the junction unmatched. CDR3: CSAGRAGAYEQYF. CDR3 DNA sequence: TGCAGTGCTGGCAGGGCGGGAGCTTACGAGCAGTACTTC.

The gene calls are TRBV12-3 or TRBV12-4 and TRBJ1-1; maybe TRBD1 (5 bases). V was clipped by 5 bases and J by 1 base, with 20 bases between them. The CDR3 covers 17 residues. In DNA, the CDR3 is TGTGCCAGCAGTGCGGGGGGGGGACGGAGAGGGAACACTGAAGCTTTCTTT. Its translation: CASSAGGGRRGNTEAFF.

This clonotype was counted ten times or more. V is TRBV15 and J is TRBJ1-1; D is unclear. The germline V and J ends were trimmed by 5 bases and 0 bases, with 10 bases remaining between them. This CDR3 has 14 residues. Germline CDR1 and CDR2: LNHNV and YYDKDF (reference sequence). Written as DNA, the CDR3 is TGTGCCACCAGCGCGGCGCAGATGAACACTGAAGCTTTCTTT. Amino acids: CATSAAQMNTEAFF.

This clonotype has a count of ten or more. V is TRBV12-3 or TRBV12-4 and J is TRBJ2-1, with a possible D match to TRBD2 (6 bases). This CDR3 comprises 12 residues. The V and J ends lost 5 bases and 8 bases respectively, with 10 bases between them. The CDR3 region has the DNA TGTGCCAGCAGTCCTAGCGTAGATGAGCAGTTCTTC. This gives the protein CASSPSVDEQFF.

This clonotype was recorded at least ten times. V and J are TRBV2 and TRBJ2-7; D ambiguous. The CDR3 length is 11 residues. The germline gives CDR1 SNHLY, CDR2 FYNNEI. V was clipped by 4 bases and J by 3 bases, with 4 bases between them. DNA for the CDR3: TGTGCCAGCAGTGTTCACTACGAGCAGTACTTC. Translation gives CASSVHYEQYF.

This clonotype showed up many times. Here the CDR3 DNA reads TGTGCCAGCGCCCTGGGTCGGAGCTCCTACGAGCAGTACTTC. Its translation: CASALGRSSYEQYF. The chain uses TRBV7-8 and TRBJ2-7, with unresolved D. With 8 bases removed from V and 0 bases from J, the gap between germline ends came to 14 bases. This CDR3 contains 14 residues. Germline assignment: CDR1 SGHVS and CDR2 FQNEAQ.

The chain is built from TRBV6-1 and TRBJ1-3, with 7 nucleotides matching TRBD1. The trim removed 6 bases at V and 0 bases at J, leaving 11 bases unmatched. The CDR3 contains 17 residues. The germline V gene has CDR1 MNHNS and CDR2 SASEGT. The CDR3 sequence: CASRISTGTISGNTIYF. CDR3 coding DNA: TGTGCCAGCAGGATCTCGACAGGGACCATCTCTGGAAACACCATATATTTT.